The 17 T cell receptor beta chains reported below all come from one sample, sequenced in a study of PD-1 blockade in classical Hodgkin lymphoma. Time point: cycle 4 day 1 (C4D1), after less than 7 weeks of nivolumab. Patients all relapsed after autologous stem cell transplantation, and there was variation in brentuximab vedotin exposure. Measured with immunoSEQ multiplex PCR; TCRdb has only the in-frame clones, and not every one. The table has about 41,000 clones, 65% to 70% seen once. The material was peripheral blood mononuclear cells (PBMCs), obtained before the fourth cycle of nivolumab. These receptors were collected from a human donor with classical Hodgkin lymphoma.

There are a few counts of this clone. The CDR3 region has the DNA TGTGCCAGCACCTCTAGCGGGGGGGTGAAAAATGAGCAGTTCTTC. It specifies CASTSSGGVKNEQFF. The chain links TRBV18 to TRBJ2-1; TRBD2 matches at 12 bases. Germline V gene lookup returns CDR1 KGHSH and CDR2 LQKENI. The CDR3 length is 15 residues. Trimming removed 8 bases from V and 7 bases from J; junction bases left unmatched: 9.

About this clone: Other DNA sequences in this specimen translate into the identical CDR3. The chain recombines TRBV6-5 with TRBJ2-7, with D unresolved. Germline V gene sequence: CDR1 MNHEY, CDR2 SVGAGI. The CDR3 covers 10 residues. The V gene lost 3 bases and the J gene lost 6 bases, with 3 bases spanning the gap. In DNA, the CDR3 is TGTGCCAGCAGTTATCCCGAGCAGTACTTC. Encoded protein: CASSYPEQYF.

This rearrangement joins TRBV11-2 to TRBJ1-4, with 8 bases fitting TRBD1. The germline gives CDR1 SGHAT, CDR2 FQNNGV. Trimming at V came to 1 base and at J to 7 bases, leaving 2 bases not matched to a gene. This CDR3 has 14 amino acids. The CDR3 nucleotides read TGTGCCAGCAGCTTAGGGCAGGGGGCTGAAAAACTGTTTTTT. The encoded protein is CASSLGQGAEKLFF.

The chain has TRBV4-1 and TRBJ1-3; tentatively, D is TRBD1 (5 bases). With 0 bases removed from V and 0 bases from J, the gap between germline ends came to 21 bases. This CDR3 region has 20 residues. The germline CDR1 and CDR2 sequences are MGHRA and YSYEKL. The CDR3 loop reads CASSQEIGGDSPNSGNTIYF. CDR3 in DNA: TGCGCCAGCAGCCAAGAAATTGGGGGGGACTCCCCGAACTCTGGAAACACCATATATTTT.

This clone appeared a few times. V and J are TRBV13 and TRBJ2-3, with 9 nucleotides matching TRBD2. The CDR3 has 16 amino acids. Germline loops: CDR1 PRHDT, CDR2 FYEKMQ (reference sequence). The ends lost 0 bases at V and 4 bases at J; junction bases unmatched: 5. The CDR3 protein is CASSLGTSGGADTQYF. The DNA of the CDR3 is TGTGCCAGCAGCTTAGGGACTAGCGGCGGCGCAGATACGCAGTATTTT.

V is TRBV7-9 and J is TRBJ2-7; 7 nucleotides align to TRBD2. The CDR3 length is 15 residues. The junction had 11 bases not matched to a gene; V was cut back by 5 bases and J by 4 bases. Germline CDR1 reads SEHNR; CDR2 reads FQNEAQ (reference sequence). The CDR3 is CASSPHWGGSYEQYF. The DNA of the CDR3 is TGTGCCAGCAGCCCTCATTGGGGGGGGAGTTACGAGCAGTACTTC.

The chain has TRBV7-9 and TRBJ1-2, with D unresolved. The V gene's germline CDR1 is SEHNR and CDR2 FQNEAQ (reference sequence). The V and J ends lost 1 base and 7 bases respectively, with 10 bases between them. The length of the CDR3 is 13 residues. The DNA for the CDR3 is TGTGCCAGCAGCTTAGAGCGGACCCGTGGCTACACCTTC. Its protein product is CASSLERTRGYTF.

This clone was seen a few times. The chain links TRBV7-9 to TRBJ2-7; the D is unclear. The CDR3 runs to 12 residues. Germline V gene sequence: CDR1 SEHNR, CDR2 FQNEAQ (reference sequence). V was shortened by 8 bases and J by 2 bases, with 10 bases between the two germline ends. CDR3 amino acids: CASSPLAYEQYF. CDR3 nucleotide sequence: TGTGCCAGCTCCCCCCTAGCCTACGAGCAGTACTTC. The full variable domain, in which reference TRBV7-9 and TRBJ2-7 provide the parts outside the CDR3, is DTGVSQNPRHKITKRGQNVTFRCDPISEHNRLYWYRQTLGQGPEFLTYFQNEAQLEKSRLLSDRFSAERPKGSFSTLEIQRTEQGDSAMYLCASSPLAYEQYFGPGTRLTVT.

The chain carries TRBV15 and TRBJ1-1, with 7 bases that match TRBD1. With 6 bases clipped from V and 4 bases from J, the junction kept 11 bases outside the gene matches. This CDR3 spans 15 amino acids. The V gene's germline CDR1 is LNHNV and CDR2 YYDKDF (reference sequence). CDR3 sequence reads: CATRQLRQGSTEAFF. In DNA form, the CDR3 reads TGTGCCACCAGGCAACTCCGACAGGGCTCCACTGAAGCTTTCTTT.

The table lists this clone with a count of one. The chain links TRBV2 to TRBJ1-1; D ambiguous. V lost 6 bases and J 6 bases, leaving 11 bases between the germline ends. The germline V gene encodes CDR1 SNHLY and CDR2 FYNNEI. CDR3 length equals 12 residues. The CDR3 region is CASSLTLAEAFF. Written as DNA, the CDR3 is TGTGCCAGCAGCCTGACACTCGCTGAAGCTTTCTTT.

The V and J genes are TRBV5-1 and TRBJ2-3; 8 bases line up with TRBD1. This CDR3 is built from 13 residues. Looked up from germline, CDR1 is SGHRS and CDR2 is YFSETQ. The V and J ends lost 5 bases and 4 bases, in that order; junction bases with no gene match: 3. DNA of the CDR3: TGCGCCAGCAGTGGACAGGGTGCAGATACGCAGTATTTT. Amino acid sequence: CASSGQGADTQYF.

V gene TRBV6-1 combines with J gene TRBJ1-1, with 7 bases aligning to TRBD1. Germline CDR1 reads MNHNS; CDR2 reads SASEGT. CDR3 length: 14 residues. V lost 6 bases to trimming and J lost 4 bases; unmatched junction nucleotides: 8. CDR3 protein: CASSNGPGGTEAFF. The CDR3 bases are TGTGCCAGCAGCAACGGGCCAGGGGGCACTGAAGCTTTCTTT.

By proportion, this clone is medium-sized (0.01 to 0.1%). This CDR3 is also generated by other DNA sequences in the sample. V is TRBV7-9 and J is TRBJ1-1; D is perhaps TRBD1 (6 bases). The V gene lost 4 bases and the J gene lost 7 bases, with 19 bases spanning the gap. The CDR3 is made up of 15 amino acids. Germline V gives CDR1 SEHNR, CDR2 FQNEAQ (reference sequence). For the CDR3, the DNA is TGTGCCAGCAGCTCCAGCGCGGGGACACCAATTGAAGCTTTCTTT. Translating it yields CASSSSAGTPIEAFF.

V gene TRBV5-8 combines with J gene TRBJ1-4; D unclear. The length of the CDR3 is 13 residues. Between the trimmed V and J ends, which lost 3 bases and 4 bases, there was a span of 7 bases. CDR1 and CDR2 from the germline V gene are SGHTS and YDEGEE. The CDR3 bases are TGTGCCAGCAGCTCCCGGAGTAATGAAAAACTGTTTTTT. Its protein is CASSSRSNEKLFF.

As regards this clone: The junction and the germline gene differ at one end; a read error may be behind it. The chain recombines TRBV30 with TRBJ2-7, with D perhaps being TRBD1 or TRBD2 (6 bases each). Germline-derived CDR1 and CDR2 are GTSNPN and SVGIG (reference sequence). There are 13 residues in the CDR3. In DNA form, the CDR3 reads TGTGCCTGGAGTGTATCGGAGGGGCAGGGGACGGGCTTC. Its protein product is CAWSVSEGQGTGF.

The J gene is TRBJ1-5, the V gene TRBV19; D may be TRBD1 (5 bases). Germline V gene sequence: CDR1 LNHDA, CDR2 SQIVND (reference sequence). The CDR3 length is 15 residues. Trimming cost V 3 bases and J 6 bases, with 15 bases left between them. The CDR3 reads CASSIWGEGSQPQHF. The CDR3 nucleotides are TGTGCCAGTAGTATTTGGGGGGAGGGGAGTCAGCCCCAGCATTTT.

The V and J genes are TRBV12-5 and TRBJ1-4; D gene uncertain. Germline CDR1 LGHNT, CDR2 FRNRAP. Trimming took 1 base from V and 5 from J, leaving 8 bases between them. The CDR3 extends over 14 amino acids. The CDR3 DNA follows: TGTGCTAGTGGTTTGGCCCAGCCCAATGAAAAACTGTTTTTT. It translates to CASGLAQPNEKLFF.